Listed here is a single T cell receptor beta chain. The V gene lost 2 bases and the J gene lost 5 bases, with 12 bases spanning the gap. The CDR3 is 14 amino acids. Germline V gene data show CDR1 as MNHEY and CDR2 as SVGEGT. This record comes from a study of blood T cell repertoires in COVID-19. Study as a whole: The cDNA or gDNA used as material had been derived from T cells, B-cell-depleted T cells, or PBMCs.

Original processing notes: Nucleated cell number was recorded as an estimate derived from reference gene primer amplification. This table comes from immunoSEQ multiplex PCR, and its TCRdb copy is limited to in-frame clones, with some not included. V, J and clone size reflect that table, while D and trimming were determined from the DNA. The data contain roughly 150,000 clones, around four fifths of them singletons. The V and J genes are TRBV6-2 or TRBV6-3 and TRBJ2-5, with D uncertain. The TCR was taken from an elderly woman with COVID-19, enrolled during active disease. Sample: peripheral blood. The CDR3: CASSYNSPRETQYF. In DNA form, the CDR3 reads TGTGCCAGCAGTTACAATTCCCCGAGGGAGACCCAGTACTTC.